This T cell receptor (beta chain) comes out of a study of identical twins. In TCRdb, the 5' RACE reads were re-called with MiXCR into one record per CDR3 protein. The data show fewer than 900,000 distinct CDR3 sequences, around a sixth seen once. These data were also filed under a second study, of T cells expressing NK-cell markers.

The source material was PBMCs. The sequence was collected from a woman under 30 in good health.

The CDR3 loop reads CSVEVPWEETQYF. The CDR3 DNA is TGCAGCGTTGAGGTCCCCTGGGAAGAGACCCAGTACTTC. The chain links TRBV29-1 to TRBJ2-5; unclear D gene. CDR1 SQVTM and CDR2 ANQGSEA come from the germline V gene. The CDR3 extends over 13 amino acids. V dropped 3 bases and J dropped 3 bases, with 11 bases sitting between them.